A selection of T cell receptor beta chains follows, all from one sample in a study of T cell responses to AZD1222 COVID-19 vaccine. Some clones are missing from TCRdb's copy, which holds only in-frame ones; the method was immunoSEQ multiplex PCR. The data show about 120,000 clones, 85% to 90% seen once. Sequenced material: peripheral blood, taken 28 days after the second AZD1222 dose. The receptors shown here come from an adult who received the AZD1222 COVID-19 vaccine. The conserved cysteine and the conserved F or W are not part of the CDR3 here. Each record gives: J gene, V gene, CDR3 protein.

>TRBJ1-5|TRBV28
ASRLTGGFQPQH
>TRBJ2-5|TRBV12-3/TRBV12-4
ASSFRETQY
>TRBJ1-1|TRBV10-3
AISEADGDTEAF
>TRBJ2-7|TRBV5-3
ARSLTTSGVPSSYEQY
>TRBJ2-7|TRBV2
ASEREAFYEQY
>TRBJ2-3|TRBV6-6
ASSPLRPAAGTDTQY
>TRBJ1-5|TRBV9
ASSGSGTPNQPQH
>TRBJ2-7|TRBV5-6
ASSLASGSLEQY
>TRBJ1-6|TRBV27
ASRDGNSPLH
>TRBJ1-2|TRBV2
ATVEDSYGYT
>TRBJ2-5|TRBV5-6
ASSSLTSGRARQTQY
>TRBJ1-1|TRBV29-1
SVEVRQGAFGTEAF
>TRBJ2-3|TRBV4-1
ASSQVWADTQY
>TRBJ2-2|TRBV28
ASRTTRQVAGELF
>TRBJ1-1|TRBV5-1
ASTTGPDRTEAF
>TRBJ1-5|TRBV2
ASSPGNRGQPQH
>TRBJ1-1|TRBV28
ASSFGTVNTEAF
>TRBJ2-5|TRBV4-3
ASSQDPRGLLAGGPQETQY
>TRBJ1-4|TRBV16
ASSPRRTAKLF
>TRBJ2-3|TRBV11-3
ASRSSRADTQY